Presented here are 14 T cell receptor beta chains from one specimen sequenced in a study of blood T cell repertoires in COVID-19. Sequencing used immunoSEQ multiplex PCR; TCRdb keeps in-frame clones, though not all of them. The sample includes 88,000 or so clones, roughly three quarters seen only once; the top ten take 24%. Sample: peripheral blood. The receptors were gathered from a human donor in a cohort sampled during active COVID-19.

In DNA, the CDR3 is TGTGCCAGCAGCTTAACGGGGAGGAATTCACCCCTCCACTTT. Amino acids: CASSLTGRNSPLHF. The rearrangement links TRBV7-3 to TRBJ1-6; D remains ambiguous. The CDR3 runs 14 residues. The ends were cut back, 0 bases at V and 7 bases at J, with 7 bases in the middle. Germline CDR1 reads SGHTA; CDR2 reads FQGTGA.

This sequence joins TRBV29-1 and TRBJ1-1, with D perhaps matching TRBD1 (5 bases). Germline V gives CDR1 SQVTM, CDR2 ANQGSEA. Trimming cost V 7 bases and J 3 bases, with 12 bases left between them. The CDR3 runs to 12 residues. The CDR3 coding sequence is TGCAGCGCCAGCAAAGGGGACACTGAAGCTTTCTTT. Its translation: CSASKGDTEAFF.

The chain couples TRBV6-5 to TRBJ2-3; TRBD2 is a possible D gene (7 bases). Between the trimmed V and J ends, which lost 5 bases and 2 bases, there was a span of 14 bases. Germline CDR1 MNHEY, CDR2 SVGAGI. There are 15 residues in the CDR3. The CDR3 nucleotides are TGTGCCAGCAGTCCCGCGGGGGCTAACACAGATACGCAGTATTTT. Protein sequence: CASSPAGANTDTQYF.

This clone was seen at least ten times. The gene calls are TRBV19 and TRBJ1-2; 7 bases align to TRBD1. Germline CDR1 LNHDA, CDR2 SQIVND (reference sequence). The CDR3 contains 14 residues. Trimming removed 5 bases from V and 6 bases from J; junction bases left unmatched: 9. The CDR3 region is CASSQRGTADGYTF. In nucleotides, the CDR3 is TGTGCCAGTAGTCAACGGGGGACAGCCGATGGCTACACCTTC.

This clone was counted once. The rearrangement links TRBV28 to TRBJ1-5; no reliable D call. Trimming removed 5 bases at V and 4 bases at J, with 6 bases between. The germline CDR1 and CDR2 sequences are MDHEN and SYDVKM. This CDR3 is built from 12 residues. CDR3 sequence: CASSPLNQPQHF. In DNA form, the CDR3 reads TGTGCCAGCAGTCCGCTAAATCAGCCCCAGCATTTT.

This chain connects TRBV5-1 to TRBJ2-2, with D perhaps matching TRBD1 (7 bases). From germline, CDR1 is SGHRS and CDR2 YFSETQ. The CDR3 has 16 amino acids. V gave up 4 bases and J gave up 2 bases, with 15 bases separating them. The CDR3 loop reads CASSQQTGTNTGELFF. CDR3 DNA sequence: TGCGCCAGCAGCCAACAGACAGGGACTAACACCGGGGAGCTGTTTTTT.

This clone turned up a few times. The chain uses TRBV7-6 and TRBJ2-2; 9 bases match TRBD1. The CDR3 contains 15 residues. Looked up from germline, CDR1 is SGHVS and CDR2 is FNYEAQ. With 5 bases clipped from V and 7 bases from J, the junction kept 8 bases outside the gene matches. This CDR3 reads CASSPGTGRSGELFF. CDR3 in DNA: TGTGCCAGCAGCCCCGGGACAGGGCGTAGCGGGGAGCTGTTTTTT.

The chain is built from TRBV19 and TRBJ2-3; D might be TRBD1 (5 bases). Germline-derived CDR1 and CDR2 are LNHDA and SQIVND (reference sequence). This CDR3 has 12 residues. Trimming cost V 4 bases and J 6 bases, with 8 bases left between them. This CDR3 reads CASSNRMDTQYF. In DNA form, the CDR3 reads TGTGCCAGTAGTAACAGGATGGATACGCAGTATTTT.

The chain links TRBV4-1 to TRBJ1-3; the D is unclear. Germline lookup yields CDR1 MGHRA and CDR2 YSYEKL. The CDR3 contains 16 residues. Trimming pared 3 bases from V and 0 bases from J, leaving 12 bases between. The CDR3 reads CASSQTPAASGNTIYF. Written as DNA, the CDR3 is TGCGCCAGCAGCCAGACCCCGGCGGCCTCTGGAAACACCATATATTTT.

The rearrangement links TRBV10-3 to TRBJ1-3; 10 nucleotides agree with TRBD1. In germline, CDR1 is ENHRY, CDR2 SYGVKD. V was pared by 7 bases and J by 2 bases, with 5 bases of the junction left unmatched. This CDR3 spans 15 amino acids. CDR3 coding DNA: TGTGCCATCACCACTGGACAGGGGGCTGGAAACACCATATATTTT. Protein product: CAITTGQGAGNTIYF.

The rearrangement uses TRBV5-4 and TRBJ1-2; possible D gene TRBD1, 6 bases. CDR1 SGHNT and CDR2 YYREEE come from the germline V gene (reference sequence). Trimming stripped 1 base from V and 4 bases from J, with 20 bases between. The CDR3 has 17 residues. This CDR3 reads CASSLSPTNRAVYGYTF. The CDR3 coding sequence is TGTGCCAGCAGCTTGAGCCCCACGAACAGGGCGGTCTATGGCTACACCTTC.

V usage is TRBV2 and J usage is TRBJ2-5; TRBD1 matches at 10 bases. The germline V gene encodes CDR1 SNHLY and CDR2 FYNNEI. The CDR3 runs 15 residues. The V gene end was trimmed by 3 bases and the J gene end by 5 bases; junction bases not matched to a gene: 6. The DNA of the CDR3 is TGTGCCAGCAGTGAGGGGACAGGGGCGCTGGAGACCCAGTACTTC. Protein product: CASSEGTGALETQYF.

This chain connects TRBV7-9 to TRBJ2-7, with TRBD2 matching over 11 bases. The CDR3 covers 19 residues. Germline CDR1 reads SEHNR; CDR2 reads FQNEAQ (reference sequence). With V trimmed by 4 bases and J by 0 bases, 14 bases remained unmatched. The CDR3 reads CASSSTGTSGTPRSYEQYF. CDR3 in DNA: TGTGCCAGCAGCTCTACCGGGACTAGCGGTACCCCACGCTCCTACGAGCAGTACTTC.

The rearrangement uses TRBV14 and TRBJ1-6, with D possibly TRBD1 on 6 matching bases. V was shortened by 0 bases and J by 8 bases, with 11 bases between the two germline ends. The V gene's germline CDR1 is SGHDN and CDR2 FVKESK. CDR3 length: 15 amino acids. The CDR3 bases are TGTGCCAGCAGCCAAGATACGGACAGTTATTCACCCCTCCACTTT. Protein sequence: CASSQDTDSYSPLHF.